These 20 T cell receptor beta chains were all obtained from the same sample, sequenced in a study of CXCR3-negative and CXCR3-positive naive CD8 T cells (dated by TCRdb to about 2019). What these receptors recognize is not known. Instrument on record: NextSeq 550. The Human TCR Profiling Kit (MiLaboratory) was used to prepare UMI-labeled 5' RACE TRB cDNA libraries. TCRdb reanalyzed the reads, keeping one entry per CDR3 protein sequence and omitting DNA. Per the sample table, the count is under 7,000 distinct CDR3 sequences. The ten largest make up under 1.5% of the sample. The study at large found these results: Compared with CXCR3-negative naive cells, CXCR3-positive naive cells had TRB CDR3s with higher hydrophobicity (lower Kidera factor 4), lower energy, and higher strength and volume indices.

The material sequenced was naive CXCR3+ CD8+ T cells from blood. Read against the paper, the sample's cell subset or site label means: CD45RO-CCR7+CD27+CD95- naive CD8+ T cells expressing CXCR3 (TNR3+). These receptors all stem from a human donor in good health. Some clones in this sample may be carry-over from other donors' samples.

This sequence joins TRBV4-1 and TRBJ2-3. The CDR3 has 13 residues. CDR1 and CDR2 (germline): MGHRA, YSYEKL. CDR3 sequence: CASSQVYTDTQYF.

By frequency, this clonotype is medium-sized. This rearrangement joins TRBV5-1 to TRBJ2-3; TCRdb outputs TRBD1, but without DNA this stays unchecked. The germline CDR1 and CDR2 sequences are SGHRS and YFSETQ. This CDR3 contains 18 residues. The CDR3 sequence is CASSLYQAGTTTADTQYF. Complete variable domain (other parts from reference TRBV5-1 and TRBJ2-3): KAGVTQTPRYLIKTRGQQVTLSCSPISGHRSVSWYQQTPGQGLQFLFEYFSETQRNKGNFPGRFSGRQFSNSRSEMNVSTLELGDSALYLCASSLYQAGTTTADTQYFGPGTRLTVL.

The chain uses TRBV12-3 or TRBV12-4 and TRBJ2-7; TCRdb proposes TRBD1, but this gene call is untestable without DNA. CDR3 length: 15 residues. CDR3 region: CATSLRDRSSYEQYF.

This clonotype ranks as medium-sized in terms of frequency. The V and J genes are TRBV6-6 and TRBJ1-1; TCRdb indicates TRBD1, and absent DNA this call remains unverified. Germline V gene data show CDR1 as MNHNY and CDR2 as SVGAGI (reference sequence). The CDR3 totals 14 residues. CDR3 in amino acids: CASSYVQGGTEAFF.

The chain recombines TRBV29-1 with TRBJ1-1. Germline CDR1 SQVTM, CDR2 ANQGSEA. The CDR3 totals 11 residues. The CDR3 region is CSVVKNTEAFF.

This rearrangement joins TRBV11-2 to TRBJ1-1. Germline V CDR1 and CDR2: SGHAT, FQNNGV. The length of the CDR3 is 12 residues. The chain's CDR3 is CASSLIGQEAFF.

The V and J genes are TRBV29-1 and TRBJ2-7; the TRBD2 assignment by TCRdb is unverifiable without DNA. The CDR3 sequence is 15 residues long. CDR1 is SQVTM, CDR2 ANQGSEA, per germline. The CDR3 spells CSVVLAGDLAYEQYF.

This sequence joins TRBV28 and TRBJ2-3; the D gene TCRdb calls, TRBD2, cannot be checked with no DNA. There are 17 residues in the CDR3. Germline values: CDR1 MDHEN, CDR2 SYDVKM. The CDR3 region is CASSSLLLAGVTDTQYF.

Its frequency marks this clonotype as medium-sized. The chain joins TRBV29-1 to TRBJ2-1; TCRdb's D call of TRBD1 is untestable without DNA. The CDR3 has 14 residues. The germline CDR1 and CDR2 sequences are SQVTM and ANQGSEA. The CDR3 sequence: CSVADRGQLNEQFF.

V usage is TRBV7-9 and J usage is TRBJ2-7. Germline lookup yields CDR1 SEHNR and CDR2 FQNEAQ (reference sequence). The CDR3 is 15 amino acids. CDR3 amino acids: CASSRPYSDSYEQYF.

The chain joins TRBV4-2 to TRBJ1-1; TCRdb's D gene call, TRBD1, goes unchecked for lack of DNA. The CDR3 is made up of 14 amino acids. CDR1 is LGHNA and CDR2 is YNFKEQ in the germline V gene. The CDR3 loop is CASSLLGLGAEAFF.

The chain uses TRBV6-5 and TRBJ2-1. The CDR3 is 12 residues long. CDR1 and CDR2 from the germline V gene are MNHEY and SVGAGI. CDR3 sequence reads: CASSYSKNEQFF.

V and J are TRBV27 and TRBJ2-3; TCRdb proposes TRBD1, but this gene call is untestable without DNA. The germline gives CDR1 MNHEY, CDR2 SMNVEV (reference sequence). The CDR3 runs to 15 residues. The CDR3 sequence is CASSLPGPSTDTQYF.

The chain couples TRBV20-1 to TRBJ2-1; the D call of TRBD1 rests on TCRdb alone, since no DNA is present to check it. This CDR3 is 13 amino acids long. Per germline, CDR1 DFQATT and CDR2 SNEGSKA (reference sequence). CDR3 protein: CSSLRGDYNEQFF.

The rearrangement links TRBV7-9 to TRBJ2-5. The CDR3 extends over 15 amino acids. The germline gives CDR1 SEHNR, CDR2 FQNEAQ (reference sequence). CDR3 protein: CASSLVTVYEETQYF.

The chain combines TRBV7-9 with TRBJ2-1; TCRdb lists TRBD1, though no DNA is available to test this call. This CDR3 is 16 amino acids long. The germline V gene encodes CDR1 SEHNR and CDR2 FQNEAQ (reference sequence). The CDR3: CASSYMISGRQDEQFF.

The chain uses TRBV28 and TRBJ2-2. Germline CDR1 MDHEN, CDR2 SYDVKM. This CDR3 is built from 13 residues. The CDR3 sequence: CASSFTNTGELFF. The variable domain in full, completed from reference TRBV28 and TRBJ2-2, reads DVKVTQSSRYLVKRTGEKVFLECVQDMDHENMFWYRQDPGLGLRLIYFSYDVKMKEKGDIPEGYSVSREKKERFSLILESASTNQTSMYLCASSFTNTGELFFGEGSRLTVL.

The chain uses TRBV29-1 and TRBJ2-7; TCRdb names TRBD1, which stays unverified in the absence of DNA. CDR3 length: 14 amino acids. Germline CDR1 is SQVTM and CDR2 is ANQGSEA. CDR3 protein: CSVTAEDRGTEQYF.

According to its frequency, this clonotype is medium-sized (0.01 to 0.1%). The chain carries TRBV3-1 and TRBJ2-2. The CDR3 totals 14 residues. Germline CDR1 and CDR2: LGHDT and YNNKEL (reference sequence). CDR3: CASRLDAETGELFF.

The rearrangement links TRBV29-1 to TRBJ2-1; TCRdb names TRBD1, which stays unverified in the absence of DNA. The CDR3 loop spans 17 amino acids. The germline V gene has CDR1 SQVTM and CDR2 ANQGSEA. The CDR3: CSVVGTGVSRSGNEQFF.